This T cell receptor (beta chain) was recovered during a study of T cells in Graves' hyperthyroidism and ophthalmopathy. Findings and caveats of the study: In the blood, most expanded thyroid clonotypes above 0.001 appeared as well. A model built on 13 V-J features separated ophthalmopathy from stable hyperthyroidism.

The CDR3 length is 17 residues. V shed 2 bases and J 4 bases; nucleotides not matched to a gene: 8. Germline values: CDR1 SNHLY, CDR2 FYNNEI. Diagnostic assessment was based on clinical symptoms, serum thyroxine and TRAb, thyroid ultrasound and orbital computed tomography. Amplification yielded TCR beta CDR3 regions, with RNA transcripts as the source. Carried out on the TCR CDR3, a first-round RT-PCR used the HTBI primer set. Via MiXCR, TCRdb re-called the multiplex PCR reads, giving one row per CDR3 protein. The profile covers around 600,000 distinct CDR3 sequences, with roughly 45% appearing a single time and more than 7% taken by the ten largest. Of note for this clonotype: What it recognizes is unknown.

The chain employs TRBV2 and TRBJ2-5; TRBD2 aligns across 12 bases. The origin of this receptor is an adult man with Graves' disease, either hyperthyroidism or ophthalmopathy (not recorded which). The sequenced material came from peripheral blood or thyroid tissue (not recorded which). The CDR3 coding sequence is TGTGCCAGCAGTGAAAGGGGACTAGCGGGTGTTGGAGAGACCCAGTACTTC. This sequence encodes CASSERGLAGVGETQYF.